Listed here is a single T cell receptor (beta chain). The sample comes from a study of T cells in Graves' hyperthyroidism and ophthalmopathy. Study summary: Before any treatment, at initial diagnosis, peripheral blood was collected.

The CDR3 sequence is 16 residues long. V gave up 8 bases and J gave up 3 bases, with 20 bases separating them. Germline V gene data show CDR1 as SGHTA and CDR2 as FQGNSA. TCR beta CDR3 region amplification was performed from RNA transcripts. In the first-round RT-PCR of the TCR CDR3, the HTBI primer set was used. TCRdb re-derived calls from the multiplex PCR reads in MiXCR, one entry per CDR3 protein. The table includes around 720,000 distinct CDR3 sequences, 30% to 40% detected once. The authors deemed Graves' hyperthyroidism stable absent ophthalmopathy progression within 18 months. Reasons for excluding patients were uncontrolled infection, other autoimmune disease, pregnancy or lactation. Clinical symptoms, serum thyroxine, TRAb, thyroid ultrasound and orbital computed tomography informed diagnoses.

The material sequenced was blood. This chain joins TRBV7-2 and TRBJ1-3; D gene unclear. The receptor's source is a middle-aged woman with Graves' hyperthyroidism. The CDR3 nucleotides read TGTGCCAGCGGCCAGCGCCCGCTGGGAAGTGGAAACACCATATATTTT. It codes for CASGQRPLGSGNTIYF.